The rows below give T cell receptor beta chains drawn from one sample of a study of response to subunit inactivated influenza vaccine. One entry per CDR3 protein results from TCRdb running MiXCR on the RT-PCR reads. The profile shows 530,000 or so distinct CDR3 sequences, 10% to 15% of them singletons. Sequenced here: PBMCs from blood, sampled on the day of vaccination. These receptors were collected from a man aged 45-60 years who received an inactivated influenza vaccine. CDR3s include the opening cysteine and the closing phenylalanine or tryptophan. Fields, in order: CDR3 protein, J gene, D gene, V gene. A D gene is named only where the DNA matches it firmly.

cdr3_aa: CASSREQGIQEKLFF; j_call: TRBJ1-4; d_call: TRBD1; v_call: TRBV5-1
cdr3_aa: CASSQEGNQPQHF; j_call: TRBJ1-5; d_call: -; v_call: TRBV5-1
cdr3_aa: CSAPPAGAGFLDVGAQHF; j_call: TRBJ1-5; d_call: -; v_call: TRBV20-1
cdr3_aa: CASSLAPAEADTQYF; j_call: TRBJ2-3; d_call: -; v_call: TRBV5-1
cdr3_aa: CSAWDSPYSPLHF; j_call: TRBJ1-6; d_call: TRBD1; v_call: TRBV20-1
cdr3_aa: CATGRSSYEQYF; j_call: TRBJ2-7; d_call: -; v_call: TRBV7-9
cdr3_aa: CASSHDPNTEAFF; j_call: TRBJ1-1; d_call: -; v_call: TRBV7-7
cdr3_aa: CASSFLAVLSGELFF; j_call: TRBJ2-2; d_call: -; v_call: TRBV11-2
cdr3_aa: CASSQGLAGGLFSTDTQYF; j_call: TRBJ2-3; d_call: TRBD2; v_call: TRBV4-2
cdr3_aa: CASSGGQSNQPQHF; j_call: TRBJ1-5; d_call: -; v_call: TRBV12-3/TRBV12-4
cdr3_aa: CASSQEYGTTDTQYF; j_call: TRBJ2-3; d_call: -; v_call: TRBV4-3
cdr3_aa: CASTEGNYGYTF; j_call: TRBJ1-2; d_call: -; v_call: TRBV5-1
cdr3_aa: CASSLGRGSSGTDTQYF; j_call: TRBJ2-3; d_call: -; v_call: TRBV5-1
cdr3_aa: CASSQEHASTDTQYF; j_call: TRBJ2-3; d_call: -; v_call: TRBV3-1
cdr3_aa: CASRRGTFLYNEQFF; j_call: TRBJ2-1; d_call: -; v_call: TRBV9